Below are 5 T cell receptor beta chains sequenced from a single sample in a study of T-cell reconstitution after alpha-beta-depleted transplantation in children. A TCRbeta library incorporating unique molecular identifiers was prepared. TCRdb used MiXCR to reprocess the PCR reads, holding one entry per CDR3 protein. The sample includes some 500,000 distinct CDR3 sequences, 30% to 35% of them seen just once. Material: PBMCs from the stem cell graft donor, obtained from the stem cell graft. Receptor source: a human donor who donated a stem cell graft to a child with aplastic anemia.

This chain uses TRBV5-1 with TRBJ2-1; 9 positions agree with TRBD2. Germline V gene sequence: CDR1 SGHRS, CDR2 YFSETQ. The V gene end was trimmed by 0 bases and the J gene end by 9 bases; junction bases not matched to a gene: 7. The CDR3 runs 15 residues. The CDR3 region has the DNA TGCGCCAGCAGCTTGGTAGCGGGAGAGGTTGGTGAGCAGTTCTTC. Its translation is CASSLVAGEVGEQFF.

This clonotype showed up just a few times. The CDR3 DNA reads as TGTGCCACCAGTGATCGCCAGGGGGGGTACACAGATACGCAGTATTTT. This codes for CATSDRQGGYTDTQYF. The rearrangement joins TRBV24-1 to TRBJ2-3; tentatively, D is TRBD1 or TRBD2 (7 bases each). The CDR3 extends over 16 amino acids. Trimming stripped 3 bases from V and 2 bases from J, with 14 bases between. CDR1 and CDR2 from the germline V gene are KGHDR and SFDVKD.

In its sample, this clonotype was seen a few times. J is TRBJ2-2 and V is TRBV20-1; 11 nucleotides align to TRBD2. The V segment lost 1 base and the J segment 7 bases; nucleotides outside the gene matches: 8. This CDR3 region has 16 residues. Germline V gene sequence: CDR1 DFQATT, CDR2 SNEGSKA (reference sequence). CDR3 sequence reads: CSARALAGGRNGELFF. DNA of the CDR3: TGCAGTGCTAGAGCCTTAGCGGGAGGGCGAAACGGGGAGCTGTTTTTT.

This clonotype was counted a few times. V is TRBV7-3 and J is TRBJ2-1, with D tentatively TRBD2 (6 bases). CDR1 and CDR2 from the germline V gene are SGHTA and FQGTGA. V dropped 2 bases and J dropped 8 bases, with 13 bases sitting between them. This CDR3 has 14 amino acids. The CDR3, as DNA: TGTGCCAGCAGCTTATTCGTTACGGGGGATGAGCAGTTCTTC. As protein: CASSLFVTGDEQFF.

CDR3 amino acids: CSVEAVGANEKLFF. The CDR3 nucleotides are TGCAGCGTTGAAGCGGTTGGGGCTAATGAAAAACTGTTTTTT. The gene calls are TRBV29-1 and TRBJ1-4; D is undetermined. Germline CDR1 SQVTM, CDR2 ANQGSEA. Deletions cut 1 base from V and 3 bases from J, with 9 bases between. The CDR3 consists of 14 residues.